These T cell receptor beta chains were read from a single sample in a study of PD-1 blockade in classical Hodgkin lymphoma. Libraries were prepared by immunoSEQ multiplex PCR; TCRdb keeps only in-frame clonotypes and omits some of them. The repertoire has around 30,000 clones, approximately 90% of them found once; the top ten carry about 4%. The sequencing input was peripheral blood mononuclear cells (PBMCs). The source is a human donor with classical Hodgkin lymphoma. Both conserved end residues are part of each CDR3. The D gene is left open where the match is weak. Not every row has a clone size; where given, it reads once, few, many or a size class.

v_gene: TRBV28
d_gene: TRBD1
abundance: -
j_gene: TRBJ2-1
CDR3nt: TGTGCCAGCAGTTTAAGACAGGGTAACACCTACAATGAGCAGTTCTTC
CDR3aa: CASSLRQGNTYNEQFF

v_gene: TRBV6-5
d_gene: TRBD2
abundance: -
j_gene: TRBJ2-4
CDR3nt: TGTGCCAGCAGGCCTCCGGGACTAGAAAACATTCAGTACTTC
CDR3aa: CASRPPGLENIQYF

v_gene: TRBV5-1
d_gene: -
abundance: medium-sized
j_gene: TRBJ2-1
CDR3nt: TGCGCCAGCAGGCCCGGGACTTCCTACAATGAGCAGTTCTTC
CDR3aa: CASRPGTSYNEQFF

v_gene: TRBV5-1
d_gene: TRBD2
abundance: -
j_gene: TRBJ2-1
CDR3nt: TGCGCCAGCAGCTTAAGACCGGCGGGAGGTAAAAAAAATGAGCAGTTCTTC
CDR3aa: CASSLRPAGGKKNEQFF

v_gene: TRBV7-2
d_gene: -
abundance: -
j_gene: TRBJ1-2
CDR3nt: TGTGCCAGCAGCTTAGAGTTTGGGGCGAACTATGGCTACACCTTC
CDR3aa: CASSLEFGANYGYTF

v_gene: TRBV28
d_gene: -
abundance: -
j_gene: TRBJ1-1
CDR3nt: TGTGCCAGCAGTCCAGGGGACGGTTTTGAAGCTTTCTTT
CDR3aa: CASSPGDGFEAFF

v_gene: TRBV7-2
d_gene: -
abundance: once
j_gene: TRBJ2-3
CDR3nt: TGTGCCAGCAGCCTTAGGGGGGACAGCACAGATACGCAGTATTTT
CDR3aa: CASSLRGDSTDTQYF

v_gene: TRBV2
d_gene: -
abundance: once
j_gene: TRBJ2-6
CDR3nt: TGTGCCAGCAGTGAGCCGGGGGGGGCCAACGTCCTGACTTTC
CDR3aa: CASSEPGGANVLTF

v_gene: TRBV7-2
d_gene: -
abundance: -
j_gene: TRBJ2-1
CDR3nt: TGTGCCAGCAGACCGGGGCGGGGACTTAGTTCGATTCAGAAGCAGTTCTTC
CDR3aa: CASRPGRGLSSIQKQFF

v_gene: TRBV28
d_gene: TRBD1
abundance: -
j_gene: TRBJ1-1
CDR3nt: TGTGCCAGCAGTTCATCCGGGACAGGGGGGACTGAAGCTTTCTTT
CDR3aa: CASSSSGTGGTEAFF